The 25 T cell receptor beta chains below come from one sample, sequenced in a study of blood T cell repertoires in COVID-19. Data came from immunoSEQ multiplex PCR; TCRdb stores just in-frame clones and leaves some out. The sample contains approximately 490,000 clones, around nine tenths of which appear only once. Sequencing was done on a sample of PBMCs or T cells enriched from blood (not recorded which). The receptors were gathered from a woman aged 55-75 years who had recovered from COVID-19.

This rearrangement joins TRBV4-1 to TRBJ1-6, with 8 positions matching TRBD1. The germline CDR1 and CDR2 sequences are MGHRA and YSYEKL. Unmatched junction bases numbered 3, after V lost 1 base and J lost 7 bases. The CDR3 loop spans 15 amino acids. CDR3: CASSQGTGTNSPLHF. CDR3 coding DNA: TGCGCCAGCAGCCAAGGGACAGGGACGAATTCACCCCTCCACTTT.

Here the CDR3 DNA reads TGCGCCAGCAGTTCATCGGGGAACTATGGCTACACCTTC. Protein product: CASSSSGNYGYTF. The chain links TRBV5-1 to TRBJ1-2; no clear D gene. The CDR3 loop spans 13 amino acids. Deletions cut 5 bases from V and 2 bases from J, with 10 bases between. Per the germline V gene, CDR1 is SGHRS and CDR2 is YFSETQ.

This sequence joins TRBV5-4 and TRBJ2-5, with D perhaps TRBD1 (7 bases). The CDR3 covers 17 residues. Trimming left V 0 bases short and J 4 bases short, with 19 bases between. The V gene's germline CDR1 is SGHNT and CDR2 YYREEE (reference sequence). As DNA, the CDR3 is TGTGCCAGCAGCTTGGCCAAGCAGGGGGGAAGTGCAGAGACCCAGTACTTC. This translates into CASSLAKQGGSAETQYF.

This clone was detected only a few times. Here the CDR3 reads CASRGGQGVGSPLHF. CDR3 DNA: TGTGCCAGCAGGGGCGGACAGGGAGTAGGTTCACCCCTCCACTTT. This chain links TRBV2 with TRBJ1-6; the match to TRBD1 covers 8 bases. Per the germline V gene, CDR1 is SNHLY and CDR2 is FYNNEI. Trimming removed 6 bases from V and 9 bases from J; junction bases left unmatched: 10. The CDR3 sequence is 15 residues long.

This chain uses TRBV2 with TRBJ2-7; TRBD1 might be the D (6 bases). CDR3 length equals 15 residues. The V end lost 6 bases, the J end lost 4 bases, and 19 bases lay between the germline ends. Germline V CDR1 and CDR2: SNHLY, FYNNEI. In DNA form, the CDR3 reads TGTGCCAGCAGCGAACTACAGGGATGGATGTACGAGCAGTACTTC. Translating gives CASSELQGWMYEQYF.

This clone occurred once. J is TRBJ2-2 and V is TRBV2; D remains ambiguous. V lost 3 bases and J 2 bases, leaving 10 bases between the germline ends. The CDR3 has 15 amino acids. Germline V gene data show CDR1 as SNHLY and CDR2 as FYNNEI. DNA of the CDR3: TGTGCCAGCAGTGAGGCAGGTGTCAACACCGGGGAGCTGTTTTTT. This codes for CASSEAGVNTGELFF.

This rearrangement joins TRBV2 to TRBJ2-3; 7 positions agree with TRBD2. Trimming cost V 2 bases and J 2 bases; bases outside gene matches: 10. Germline values: CDR1 SNHLY, CDR2 FYNNEI. This CDR3 spans 17 amino acids. The chain's CDR3 is CASSEKGLDLVTDTQYF. DNA of the CDR3: TGTGCCAGCAGTGAAAAAGGACTAGACCTGGTCACAGATACGCAGTATTTT. Looking up the rest from reference TRBV2 and TRBJ2-3 gives the full variable domain: EPEVTQTPSHQVTQMGQEVILRCVPISNHLYFYWYRQILGQKVEFLVSFYNNEISEKSEIFDDQFSVERPDGSNFTLKIRSTKLEDSAMYFCASSEKGLDLVTDTQYFGPGTRLTVL.

V is TRBV30 and J is TRBJ2-7, with D perhaps TRBD2 (6 bases). From germline, CDR1 is GTSNPN and CDR2 SVGIG (reference sequence). With 5 bases removed from V and 6 bases from J, the gap between germline ends came to 17 bases. This CDR3 comprises 13 residues. CDR3 protein: CAWCKRTGGEQYF. The CDR3 nucleotides are TGTGCCTGGTGTAAAAGGACCGGGGGCGAGCAGTACTTC.

The chain couples TRBV21-1 to TRBJ2-7; no DNA check was done on the table's D call, TRBD2. TRBV21-1 is tagged as a pseudogene. The CDR3 is made up of 15 amino acids. The CDR3 coding sequence is TGTGCCAGACCCGGGGAAGGCGGGCGCGGTGGGGAGCAGTACTTC. Translation: CARPGEGGRGGEQYF.

The gene calls are TRBV27 and TRBJ1-1; D is unclear. The V end lost 5 bases, the J end lost 11 bases, and 12 bases lay between the germline ends. The CDR3 is 11 residues long. CDR1 is MNHEY, CDR2 SMNVEV, per germline (reference sequence). The CDR3 region has the DNA TGTGCCAGCAGTGGAGGAATTGAGGCTTTCTTT. It translates to CASSGGIEAFF.

The V gene is TRBV11-2, the J gene TRBJ2-2; D not certain. The ends were cut back, 3 bases at V and 1 base at J, with 12 bases in the middle. CDR1 is SGHAT and CDR2 is FQNNGV in the germline V gene. The CDR3 sequence is 16 residues long. The DNA of the CDR3 is TGTGCCAGCAGCTTGTTTAGATCGGGGAACACCGGGGAGCTGTTTTTT. Translation gives CASSLFRSGNTGELFF.

The rearrangement joins TRBV7-8 to TRBJ1-2; D is unclear. Looked up from germline, CDR1 is SGHVS and CDR2 is FQNEAQ. The CDR3 has 14 residues. V shed 1 base and J shed 5 bases, with 11 bases lying between them. The DNA for the CDR3 is TGTGCCAGCAGCTTAGAGAGGGTCGGATATGGCTACACCTTC. Protein: CASSLERVGYGYTF. Looking up the rest from reference TRBV7-8 and TRBJ1-2 gives the full variable domain: GAGVSQSPRYKVAKRGQDVALRCDPISGHVSLFWYQQALGQGPEFLTYFQNEAQLDKSGLPSDRFFAERPEGSVSTLKIQRTQQEDSAVYLCASSLERVGYGYTFGSGTRLTVV.

The gene calls are TRBV27 and TRBJ2-7; tentative D call: TRBD1 (5 bases). Trimming took 4 bases from V and 2 from J, leaving 9 bases between them. This CDR3 region has 13 residues. Germline V gene sequence: CDR1 MNHEY, CDR2 SMNVEV (reference sequence). The chain's CDR3 is CASSYRPTYEQYF. Here the CDR3 DNA reads TGTGCCAGCAGTTACAGGCCGACCTACGAGCAGTACTTC.

The chain combines TRBV6-2 or TRBV6-3 with TRBJ1-1; D gene ambiguous. This CDR3 is 13 amino acids long. Germline V lookup: CDR1 MNHEY, CDR2 SVGEGT. The V end was cut by 6 bases, the J end by 5 bases, with 13 bases between. The CDR3 loop reads CASSPPAGTEAFF. CDR3 bases: TGTGCCAGCAGCCCACCGGCGGGAACTGAAGCTTTCTTT.

A remark on this clone: At one boundary the junction diverges from the germline segment, which might be a read error. The chain couples TRBV7-7 to TRBJ2-2; 9 nucleotides line up with TRBD2. The CDR3 has 16 residues. Germline-derived CDR1 and CDR2 are SSHAT and FNYEAQ (reference sequence). The chain's CDR3 is CASSSLLAGITGELFF. Here the CDR3 DNA reads TGTGCTAGCAGCTCCTTACTAGCGGGCATCACCGGGGAGCTGTTTTTT.

In this sample, this clone turned up once. The chain links TRBV24-1 to TRBJ1-6; 8 nucleotides agree with TRBD1. V dropped 1 base and J dropped 10; count of bases not matched to a gene: 11. The CDR3 runs to 17 residues. Looked up from germline, CDR1 is KGHDR and CDR2 is SFDVKD. CDR3 DNA: TGTGCCACCAGTGATTTCAAGGTGACAGGGGTTACCTCACCCCTCCACTTT. Translation gives CATSDFKVTGVTSPLHF.

The CDR3 DNA sequence: TGTGCCACCAGCAGAGATTTTTTGGGGGCTGGAGGCTACACCTTC. As protein: CATSRDFLGAGGYTF. The gene calls are TRBV15 and TRBJ1-2; TRBD1 is a possible D gene (6 bases). The CDR3 runs 15 residues. Trimming cost V 0 bases and J 8 bases, with 16 bases left between them. Germline V gene lookup returns CDR1 LNHNV and CDR2 YYDKDF (reference sequence).

The gene calls are TRBV15 and TRBJ1-5; D unclear. The length of the CDR3 is 14 residues. Trimming pared 0 bases from V and 2 bases from J, leaving 5 bases between. Germline V gives CDR1 LNHNV, CDR2 YYDKDF (reference sequence). The CDR3 bases are TGTGCCACCAGCAGAGAGAGGGGCAATCAGCCCCAGCATTTT. It encodes CATSRERGNQPQHF.

To note about this clone: This sample includes further DNA sequences coding for the same CDR3. J is TRBJ2-5 and V is TRBV5-6; D is uncertain. The CDR3 has 13 amino acids. The V and J ends lost 0 bases and 2 bases respectively, with 5 bases between them. CDR1 and CDR2 (germline): SGHDT, YYEEEE. CDR3 bases: TGTGCCAGCAGCTTGGGGCAACAAGAGACCCAGTACTTC. Residues: CASSLGQQETQYF. Variable domain in full (rest from reference TRBV5-6 and TRBJ2-5): DAGVTQSPTHLIKTRGQQVTLRCSPKSGHDTVSWYQQALGQGPQFIFQYYEEEERQRGNFPDRFSGHQFPNYSSELNVNALLLGDSALYLCASSLGQQETQYFGPGTRLLVL.

The genes are TRBV7-8 and TRBJ2-1; TRBD2 matches 11 bases. V was clipped by 6 bases and J by 2 bases; unmatched bases: 9. Looked up from germline, CDR1 is SGHVS and CDR2 is FQNEAQ. The CDR3 extends over 17 amino acids. The CDR3 region is CASRVAGGPGAYNEQFF. For the CDR3, the DNA is TGTGCCAGCAGGGTAGCGGGGGGGCCTGGGGCCTACAATGAGCAGTTCTTC.

V usage is TRBV10-1 and J usage is TRBJ1-1; TRBD1 agrees at 7 bases. The J segment lost 4 bases and the V segment lost 8 bases, leaving 7 bases of the junction unmatched. The CDR3 consists of 13 residues. Germline CDR1 is WNHNN and CDR2 is SYGVQD (reference sequence). CDR3 nucleotide sequence: TGCGCCAGCGCCCGACCAGGGGGCACTGAAGCTTTCTTT. Its translation is CASARPGGTEAFF.

The chain combines TRBV21-1 with TRBJ2-3; the table's D call, TRBD1, has no DNA check behind it. TRBV21-1 is classified as a pseudogene. The CDR3 loop spans 17 amino acids. The CDR3: CASSKESDTPSTDTQYF. In DNA form, the CDR3 reads TGTGCCAGCAGCAAAGAGAGTGACACCCCCAGCACAGATACGCAGTATTTT.

The chain has TRBV7-2 and TRBJ2-5, with D uncertain. CDR1 and CDR2 from the germline V gene are SGHTA and FQGNSA. CDR3 length: 14 amino acids. V lost 10 bases, J lost 1 base, and 16 bases lay in between. The CDR3 reads CATQPLAFQETQYF. CDR3 coding DNA: TGTGCCACCCAACCTTTGGCTTTCCAAGAGACCCAGTACTTC.

The V gene is TRBV12-3 or TRBV12-4, the J gene TRBJ2-1; possible D gene TRBD1, 6 bases. V lost 4 bases and J 5 bases, leaving 6 bases between the germline ends. The CDR3 is 12 residues long. The CDR3 DNA reads TGTGCCAGCAGTTGGACAGACAATGAGCAGTTCTTC. Translating gives CASSWTDNEQFF.

This clone was counted a single time. The V gene is TRBV5-1, the J gene TRBJ2-3; 7 positions match TRBD1. V was clipped by 4 bases and J by 5 bases; unmatched bases: 10. Germline CDR1 SGHRS, CDR2 YFSETQ. The CDR3 totals 15 residues. Here the CDR3 reads CASSPPSQGEDTQYF. The CDR3 DNA is TGCGCCAGCAGCCCTCCCTCCCAGGGGGAAGATACGCAGTATTTT.